Listed below are T cell receptor beta chains from one sample, sequenced in a study of T cells in Graves' hyperthyroidism and ophthalmopathy. One entry per CDR3 protein results from TCRdb running MiXCR on the multiplex PCR reads. The sample lists more than 500,000 distinct CDR3 sequences; around 13% were seen once. The sequenced sample consisted of blood. The receptors come from a woman in her 40s with Graves' hyperthyroidism. The CDR3 runs from the conserved cysteine through the conserved F or W. Each record gives: J gene, D gene, V gene, clone size, CDR3 protein, CDR3 DNA. D genes are given only for firm matches. The size field is filled for only some rows; it gives once, few, many or a size class.

j_call: TRBJ1-1
d_call: TRBD1
v_call: TRBV5-6
clone_size: NA
cdr3_aa: CASTRHQGAVAFF
cdr3_nt: TGTGCCAGCACCAGACATCAGGGGGCGGTTGCTTTCTTT

j_call: TRBJ2-1
d_call: TRBD2
v_call: TRBV30
clone_size: many
cdr3_aa: CAWSSGLAAEQFF
cdr3_nt: TGTGCCTGGAGCTCGGGACTAGCGGCTGAGCAGTTCTTC

j_call: TRBJ2-6
d_call: TRBD1
v_call: TRBV20-1
clone_size: NA
cdr3_aa: CSATGTGPSGANVLTF
cdr3_nt: TGCAGTGCCACGGGGACAGGGCCCTCTGGGGCCAACGTCCTGACTTTC

j_call: TRBJ1-3
d_call: NA
v_call: TRBV12-3/TRBV12-4
clone_size: many
cdr3_aa: CASSLNFAGKGGNTIYF
cdr3_nt: TGTGCCAGCAGCCTTAACTTCGCAGGGAAAGGTGGAAACACCATATATTTT

j_call: TRBJ1-2
d_call: NA
v_call: TRBV20-1
clone_size: NA
cdr3_aa: CSARTVYYGYTF
cdr3_nt: TGCAGTGCACGGACAGTTTACTATGGCTACACCTTC

j_call: TRBJ2-4
d_call: TRBD2
v_call: TRBV28
clone_size: many
cdr3_aa: CASSPGGGKAKNIQYF
cdr3_nt: TGTGCCAGCAGTCCCGGGGGGGGGAAGGCCAAAAACATTCAGTACTTC

j_call: TRBJ1-5
d_call: TRBD1
v_call: TRBV19
clone_size: NA
cdr3_aa: CASSNRTGQPQHF
cdr3_nt: TGTGCCAGTAGTAACCGGACAGGACAGCCCCAGCATTTT

j_call: TRBJ2-1
d_call: NA
v_call: TRBV14
clone_size: few
cdr3_aa: CASSQGLGSSYNEQFF
cdr3_nt: TGTGCCAGCAGCCAAGGGCTGGGGAGCTCCTACAATGAGCAGTTCTTC

j_call: TRBJ2-3
d_call: NA
v_call: TRBV7-2
clone_size: many
cdr3_aa: CASSFTYRGATHTDTQYF
cdr3_nt: TGTGCCAGCAGCTTTACCTACCGCGGAGCTACCCACACAGATACGCAGTATTTT

j_call: TRBJ2-2
d_call: NA
v_call: TRBV3-1
clone_size: few
cdr3_aa: CASRDGTNTGELFF
cdr3_nt: TGTGCCAGCAGAGACGGTACAAACACCGGGGAGCTGTTTTTT

j_call: TRBJ2-5
d_call: TRBD2
v_call: TRBV20-1
clone_size: NA
cdr3_aa: CSARVIRTGGTSGPFQETQYF
cdr3_nt: TGCAGTGCTAGAGTTATCCGTACGGGGGGGACTAGCGGACCTTTCCAAGAGACCCAGTACTTC

j_call: TRBJ1-1
d_call: TRBD1
v_call: TRBV4-1
clone_size: NA
cdr3_aa: CASSRETGQGTEAFF
cdr3_nt: TGCGCCAGCAGCCGAGAGACAGGGCAAGGTACTGAAGCTTTCTTT

j_call: TRBJ1-6
d_call: NA
v_call: TRBV6-1
clone_size: few
cdr3_aa: CASSPRGGFRPLHF
cdr3_nt: TGTGCCAGCAGTCCCCGCGGAGGGTTTAGACCCCTCCACTTT

j_call: TRBJ1-3
d_call: NA
v_call: TRBV28
clone_size: NA
cdr3_aa: CASSTGRYSGSTIYF
cdr3_nt: TGTGCCAGCTCGACTGGGCGGTACTCTGGAAGCACCATATATTTT

j_call: TRBJ1-6
d_call: NA
v_call: TRBV10-1
clone_size: NA
cdr3_aa: CASSRQADSPLHF
cdr3_nt: TGCGCCAGCAGTCGCCAGGCGGATTCACCCCTCCACTTT

j_call: TRBJ2-1
d_call: TRBD2
v_call: TRBV7-2
clone_size: many
cdr3_aa: CASRASGSTYNEQFF
cdr3_nt: TGTGCCAGCAGAGCTAGCGGTTCAACCTACAATGAGCAGTTCTTC

j_call: TRBJ2-1
d_call: TRBD2
v_call: TRBV20-1
clone_size: NA
cdr3_aa: CSARGLADSYNEQFF
cdr3_nt: TGCAGTGCTAGAGGACTAGCGGACTCCTACAATGAGCAGTTCTTC

j_call: TRBJ1-3
d_call: TRBD1
v_call: TRBV6-1
clone_size: NA
cdr3_aa: CASSLGQGYTIYF
cdr3_nt: TGTGCCAGCAGTCTTGGACAGGGTTACACCATATATTTT

j_call: TRBJ2-7
d_call: NA
v_call: TRBV20-1
clone_size: many
cdr3_aa: CSARDDGLSSEQYF
cdr3_nt: TGCAGTGCTAGAGATGACGGCCTTTCCTCCGAGCAGTACTTC

j_call: TRBJ2-7
d_call: NA
v_call: TRBV7-9
clone_size: many
cdr3_aa: CASSLGVRDEQYF
cdr3_nt: TGTGCCAGCAGCTTAGGCGTACGGGACGAGCAGTACTTC

j_call: TRBJ2-7
d_call: TRBD2
v_call: TRBV3-1
clone_size: many
cdr3_aa: CASSHIPLSGKVSYEQYF
cdr3_nt: TGTGCCAGCAGCCATATACCACTTAGCGGGAAGGTTTCCTACGAGCAGTACTTC

j_call: TRBJ1-1
d_call: NA
v_call: TRBV7-8
clone_size: NA
cdr3_aa: CASSARGGMNTEAFF
cdr3_nt: TGTGCCAGCAGCGCCAGGGGAGGGATGAACACTGAAGCTTTCTTT

j_call: TRBJ1-1
d_call: NA
v_call: TRBV6-4
clone_size: NA
cdr3_aa: CASSYSIFLVDVAFF
cdr3_nt: TGTGCCAGCAGTTACTCTATTTTCCTGGTCGATGTAGCTTTCTTT

j_call: TRBJ2-3
d_call: NA
v_call: TRBV3-1
clone_size: many
cdr3_aa: CASSSYRDSDTQYF
cdr3_nt: TGTGCCAGCAGCAGTTACAGGGATTCAGATACGCAGTATTTT

j_call: TRBJ2-2
d_call: TRBD2
v_call: TRBV3-1
clone_size: many
cdr3_aa: CASSKNLAGATGELFF
cdr3_nt: TGTGCCAGCAGCAAAAACCTAGCGGGAGCCACCGGGGAGCTGTTTTTT

j_call: TRBJ2-7
d_call: NA
v_call: TRBV12-3/TRBV12-4
clone_size: many
cdr3_aa: CASRLIRDVPYEQYF
cdr3_nt: TGTGCCAGCAGGTTAATCCGGGACGTACCCTACGAGCAGTACTTC

j_call: TRBJ2-6
d_call: NA
v_call: TRBV6-1
clone_size: NA
cdr3_aa: CAIRTVYSSGANVLTF
cdr3_nt: TGTGCCATCCGGACGGTCTATAGCTCTGGGGCCAACGTCCTGACTTTC

j_call: TRBJ2-2
d_call: NA
v_call: TRBV2
clone_size: many
cdr3_aa: CASSVVGANTGELFF
cdr3_nt: TGTGCCAGCAGTGTGGTGGGGGCGAACACCGGGGAGCTGTTTTTT

j_call: TRBJ2-1
d_call: TRBD1
v_call: TRBV12-5
clone_size: few
cdr3_aa: CASGGRTGSNEQFF
cdr3_nt: TGTGCTAGTGGGGGACGGACAGGGTCCAATGAGCAGTTCTTC

j_call: TRBJ1-1
d_call: TRBD1
v_call: TRBV20-1
clone_size: NA
cdr3_aa: CSAGQGRTEAFF
cdr3_nt: TGCAGTGCGGGACAGGGGCGGACTGAAGCTTTCTTT

j_call: TRBJ1-5
d_call: NA
v_call: TRBV18
clone_size: NA
cdr3_aa: CASSPSGSNQPQHF
cdr3_nt: TGTGCCAGCTCACCGTCGGGGTCTAATCAGCCCCAGCATTTT

j_call: TRBJ1-1
d_call: NA
v_call: TRBV18
clone_size: many
cdr3_aa: CASSPRVEKGPLEAFF
cdr3_nt: TGTGCCAGCTCACCACGAGTGGAGAAAGGACCCTTAGAAGCTTTCTTT

j_call: TRBJ2-2
d_call: NA
v_call: TRBV13
clone_size: many
cdr3_aa: CASSFLSGNTGELFF
cdr3_nt: TGTGCCAGCAGCTTTTTATCAGGGAACACCGGGGAGCTGTTTTTT

j_call: TRBJ2-7
d_call: NA
v_call: TRBV20-1
clone_size: many
cdr3_aa: CSAPSPAQGGEQYF
cdr3_nt: TGCAGTGCACCTTCACCCGCCCAGGGCGGCGAGCAGTACTTC

j_call: TRBJ2-5
d_call: TRBD1
v_call: TRBV28
clone_size: many
cdr3_aa: CASSEGTGETQYF
cdr3_nt: TGTGCCAGCAGTGAGGGGACAGGGGAGACCCAGTACTTC

j_call: TRBJ2-7
d_call: NA
v_call: TRBV7-2
clone_size: NA
cdr3_aa: CASSLGQKGEQYF
cdr3_nt: TGTGCCAGCAGCTTGGGCCAGAAGGGCGAGCAGTACTTC

j_call: TRBJ1-5
d_call: TRBD1
v_call: TRBV30
clone_size: many
cdr3_aa: CAWSMDRDQPQHF
cdr3_nt: TGTGCCTGGAGTATGGACAGGGATCAGCCCCAGCATTTT

j_call: TRBJ2-7
d_call: TRBD1
v_call: TRBV2
clone_size: many
cdr3_aa: CASSVSTGSYEQYF
cdr3_nt: TGTGCCAGCAGTGTATCGACAGGGTCCTACGAGCAGTACTTC

j_call: TRBJ2-7
d_call: NA
v_call: TRBV11-2
clone_size: many
cdr3_aa: CASSFGESSYEQYF
cdr3_nt: TGTGCCAGCAGCTTTGGGGAAAGCTCCTACGAGCAGTACTTC

j_call: TRBJ2-7
d_call: TRBD1
v_call: TRBV18
clone_size: many
cdr3_aa: CASSPPTGTGISYEQYF
cdr3_nt: TGTGCCAGCTCACCACCGACAGGGACAGGGATCTCCTACGAGCAGTACTTC

j_call: TRBJ2-3
d_call: TRBD1
v_call: TRBV20-1
clone_size: many
cdr3_aa: CSARGGQGRTDTQYF
cdr3_nt: TGCAGTGCTAGAGGGGGACAGGGGCGCACAGATACGCAGTATTTT

j_call: TRBJ2-7
d_call: NA
v_call: TRBV6-2/TRBV6-3
clone_size: many
cdr3_aa: CASSTGGSGLSYEQYF
cdr3_nt: TGTGCCAGCAGTACCGGGGGCTCGGGCCTCTCCTACGAGCAGTACTTC

j_call: TRBJ2-7
d_call: NA
v_call: TRBV2
clone_size: many
cdr3_aa: CASSEALIGEQYF
cdr3_nt: TGTGCCAGCAGTGAAGCGCTTATCGGCGAGCAGTACTTC

j_call: TRBJ1-1
d_call: NA
v_call: TRBV7-9
clone_size: few
cdr3_aa: CASSLGGVDTEAFF
cdr3_nt: TGTGCCAGCAGCTTAGGGGGGGTGGACACTGAAGCTTTCTTT

j_call: TRBJ2-7
d_call: TRBD1
v_call: TRBV7-2
clone_size: many
cdr3_aa: CASSSRTGGTEQYF
cdr3_nt: TGTGCCAGCAGCTCCCGGACAGGGGGAACCGAGCAGTACTTC

j_call: TRBJ2-1
d_call: TRBD2
v_call: TRBV5-1
clone_size: many
cdr3_aa: CASSPRTSGNDEQFF
cdr3_nt: TGCGCCAGCAGCCCCCGGACTAGCGGGAACGATGAGCAGTTCTTC

j_call: TRBJ2-1
d_call: TRBD2
v_call: TRBV5-1
clone_size: few
cdr3_aa: CASSVSVAGGQLSNEQFF
cdr3_nt: TGCGCCAGCAGCGTCTCGGTAGCGGGAGGGCAACTCAGCAATGAGCAGTTCTTC

j_call: TRBJ2-3
d_call: TRBD2
v_call: TRBV15
clone_size: NA
cdr3_aa: CATKKREATDTQYF
cdr3_nt: TGTGCCACCAAGAAGCGGGAGGCCACAGATACGCAGTATTTT

j_call: TRBJ2-7
d_call: NA
v_call: TRBV27
clone_size: many
cdr3_aa: CASSLGPLSSYEQYF
cdr3_nt: TGTGCCAGCAGTTTAGGGCCGCTGAGCTCCTACGAGCAGTACTTC

j_call: TRBJ2-7
d_call: TRBD2
v_call: TRBV10-3
clone_size: many
cdr3_aa: CAISDKGLAPEQYF
cdr3_nt: TGTGCCATCAGTGACAAGGGACTAGCGCCCGAGCAGTACTTC